The 18 T cell receptor beta chains listed next were all sequenced from one sample in a study of blood T cell repertoires in COVID-19 (dated by TCRdb to between 2020 and 2021). Library creation used the immunoSEQ multiplex PCR assay. TCRdb took over this immuneACCESS table, retaining in-frame rearrangements with V and J assigned. Such tables are incomplete; in checked studies, under half of the missing clones stem from an unresolved V gene, and the remainder is unexplained. The table for this sample lists about 270,000 clones; 86% of them were counted only once. About 8.6% of the sample belongs to the ten largest clones. The sequencing sample was made of peripheral blood. The receptors were sampled from a man aged 35 to 55 with active or convalescent COVID-19.

The V gene is TRBV7-2, the J gene TRBJ1-5, with 7 bases fitting TRBD1. Germline V lookup: CDR1 SGHTA, CDR2 FQGNSA. The V gene end was trimmed by 4 bases and the J gene end by 6 bases; junction bases not matched to a gene: 12. CDR3 size: 16 residues. CDR3 in amino acids: CASSSGGLGGGQPQHF. The DNA of the CDR3 is TGTGCCAGCAGCTCCGGTGGTTTAGGGGGCGGTCAGCCCCAGCATTTT.

V usage is TRBV2 and J usage is TRBJ2-5, with 8 bases aligning to TRBD2. This CDR3 spans 14 amino acids. The germline CDR1 and CDR2 sequences are SNHLY and FYNNEI. J lost 3 bases, V lost 7 bases, and 7 bases had no gene match. The CDR3 sequence is CASNVGAGEETQYF. CDR3 DNA sequence: TGTGCCAGCAATGTGGGAGCGGGAGAAGAGACCCAGTACTTC.

CDR3 bases: TGTGCCAGCAGCCAAAGGGGGTACAGTCTCTCCGCGGGCATTCAGTACTTC. This translates into CASSQRGYSLSAGIQYF. The chain uses TRBV14 and TRBJ2-4; a possible D gene is TRBD1 (6 bases). From germline, CDR1 is SGHDN and CDR2 FVKESK. The V end lost 2 bases, the J end lost 9 bases, and 23 bases lay between the germline ends. This CDR3 has 17 amino acids.

The gene calls are TRBV6-5 and TRBJ1-3; no reliable D call. Germline CDR1 is MNHEY and CDR2 is SVGAGI. Trimming pared 6 bases from V and 2 bases from J, leaving 14 bases between. The CDR3 covers 15 residues. CDR3 nucleotide sequence: TGTGCCAGCAGGGTACATCCCTCCCCTGGAAACACCATATATTTT. Its translation is CASRVHPSPGNTIYF.

The genes are TRBV7-9 and TRBJ1-4, with 7 bases lining up with TRBD1. CDR3 length: 16 amino acids. With V trimmed by 0 bases and J by 0 bases, 1 base remained unmatched. CDR1 and CDR2 (germline): SEHNR, FQNEAQ (reference sequence). CDR3 sequence (DNA): TGTGCCAGCAGCTTAGCAGGGGGCGCAACTAATGAAAAACTGTTTTTT. Translation: CASSLAGGATNEKLFF. Looking up the rest from reference TRBV7-9 and TRBJ1-4 gives the full variable domain: DTGVSQNPRHKITKRGQNVTFRCDPISEHNRLYWYRQTLGQGPEFLTYFQNEAQLEKSRLLSDRFSAERPKGSFSTLEIQRTEQGDSAMYLCASSLAGGATNEKLFFGSGTQLSVL.

The chain uses TRBV9 and TRBJ1-3; no reliable D call. CDR3 length: 16 residues. V lost 3 bases and J lost 0, with 13 bases in between. Germline V lookup: CDR1 SGDLS, CDR2 YYNGEE. The CDR3 region is CASSELTQSSGNTIYF. The CDR3 nucleotides read TGTGCCAGCAGCGAGTTGACACAGAGCTCTGGAAACACCATATATTTT.

The chain is built from TRBV28 and TRBJ2-1, with TRBD1 as a possible D gene (5 bases). The CDR3 loop spans 10 amino acids. CDR1 and CDR2 (germline): MDHEN, SYDVKM. V lost 10 bases and J 4 bases, leaving 5 bases between the germline ends. The CDR3 DNA sequence: TGTGCCACAGGGTACAATGAGCAGTTCTTC. Its protein product is CATGYNEQFF.

The chain carries TRBV10-3 and TRBJ2-2; D perhaps matches TRBD2 (6 bases). The CDR3 loop spans 14 amino acids. With 7 bases removed from V and 6 bases from J, the gap between germline ends came to 15 bases. Germline CDR1 is ENHRY and CDR2 is SYGVKD. CDR3 in amino acids: CAITGTGGSGELFF. For the CDR3, the DNA is TGTGCCATCACCGGGACCGGAGGGTCCGGGGAGCTGTTTTTT.

The chain is built from TRBV19 and TRBJ1-2; no reliable D call. Trimming removed 5 bases from V and 0 bases from J, with 13 bases in between. Germline loops: CDR1 LNHDA, CDR2 SQIVND (reference sequence). The CDR3 extends over 15 amino acids. DNA of the CDR3: TGTGCCAGTAGTCCATTCCAAGACACTAACTATGGCTACACCTTC. Translating it yields CASSPFQDTNYGYTF.

The rearrangement uses TRBV18 and TRBJ2-7, with D maybe TRBD2 (7 bases). CDR3 size: 15 residues. Germline V CDR1 and CDR2: KGHSH, LQKENI. Trimming shortened V by 3 bases and J by 3 bases, and 15 bases separated the two germline ends. In nucleotides, the CDR3 is TGTGCCAGCTCACCCGCCGACGGGGGGCTCTACGAGCAGTACTTC. Translating gives CASSPADGGLYEQYF.

This clone has only one observation. The chain combines TRBV5-1 with TRBJ2-2, with D unresolved. The V end was cut by 2 bases, the J end by 0 bases, with 8 bases between. This CDR3 region has 15 residues. CDR1 and CDR2 (germline): SGHRS, YFSETQ. The CDR3 DNA reads TGCGCCAGCAGCTTAGAGAGAACGAACACCGGGGAGCTGTTTTTT. This translates into CASSLERTNTGELFF.

The chain couples TRBV18 to TRBJ1-6; perhaps TRBD1 as D (6 bases). This CDR3 is 17 amino acids long. V lost 6 bases and J lost 4, with 19 bases in between. CDR1 is KGHSH, CDR2 LQKENI, per germline. The CDR3: CASSPTGSSAYNSPLHF. The CDR3 DNA reads as TGTGCCAGCTCGCCGACAGGCTCGAGCGCTTATAATTCACCCCTCCACTTT.

In this sample, this clone turned up once. The rearrangement uses TRBV7-3 and TRBJ2-1; TRBD2 matches 8 bases. V gave up 6 bases and J gave up 7 bases; unmatched junction bases: 8. The germline V gene has CDR1 SGHTA and CDR2 FQGTGA. The CDR3 consists of 14 residues. Here the CDR3 reads CASSPGRAENEQFF. As DNA, the CDR3 is TGTGCCAGCAGTCCCGGGAGGGCCGAAAATGAGCAGTTCTTC.

This sequence joins TRBV2 and TRBJ1-4, with 8 bases fitting TRBD1. The germline V gene has CDR1 SNHLY and CDR2 FYNNEI. The V and J ends lost 4 bases and 7 bases, in that order; junction bases with no gene match: 8. This CDR3 comprises 15 residues. CDR3 loop: CASSASGTGGEKLFF. The CDR3 DNA is TGTGCCAGCAGTGCGTCCGGGACAGGCGGTGAAAAACTGTTTTTT.

This chain joins TRBV3-1 (or the pseudogene TRBV3-2) and TRBJ2-3, with 12 bases matching TRBD2. The CDR3 consists of 19 residues. V dropped 1 base and J dropped 6; count of bases not matched to a gene: 14. Germline-derived CDR1 and CDR2 are LGHDT and YNNKEL (reference sequence). CDR3 nucleotide sequence: TGTGCCAGCAGCCAAGGACTAGCGGGGGCCCGCCCCGGATGGGATACGCAGTATTTT. Translation gives CASSQGLAGARPGWDTQYF.

V usage is TRBV4-2 and J usage is TRBJ1-1; D might be TRBD1 (5 bases). The CDR3 consists of 13 residues. Germline V gene data show CDR1 as LGHNA and CDR2 as YNFKEQ. V dropped 0 bases and J dropped 7 bases, with 9 bases sitting between them. CDR3 bases: TGTGCCAGCAGCCAAGATGGGCAGGGTGAAGCTTTCTTT. Its translation: CASSQDGQGEAFF.

The rearrangement joins TRBV3-1 (or the pseudogene TRBV3-2) to TRBJ2-7; no reliable D call. Trimming removed 5 bases from V and 1 base from J, with 15 bases in between. Germline loops: CDR1 LGHDT, CDR2 YNNKEL (reference sequence). This CDR3 comprises 15 residues. The CDR3 region is CASSSPVTPSYEQYF. In DNA, the CDR3 is TGTGCCAGCAGCTCCCCTGTTACTCCTTCCTACGAGCAGTACTTC.

The CDR3 here is CAWKQTGVNRRGYTF. The CDR3 nucleotides are TGTGCCTGGAAACAGACAGGGGTCAATAGGAGGGGCTACACCTTC. The chain has TRBV30 and TRBJ1-2, with 8 bases fitting TRBD1. This CDR3 has 15 amino acids. J gave up 8 bases and V 4 bases, and 15 bases lay outside the gene matches. Germline CDR1 reads GTSNPN; CDR2 reads SVGIG (reference sequence). Based on the CDR3 plus reference TRBV30 and TRBJ1-2, the full variable domain is SQTIHQWPATLVQPVGSPLSLECTVEGTSNPNLYWYRQAAGRGLQLLFYSVGIGQISSEVPQNLSASRPQDRQFILSSKKLLLSDSGFYLCAWKQTGVNRRGYTFGSGTRLTVV.